This T cell receptor (beta chain) was obtained from a study of regulatory T cells in long-lasting Graves disease. Sequencing libraries for TCR beta were prepared with iRepertoire HTBI primers and Arm-PCR of CDR3 regions. TCRdb reprocessed the multiplex PCR reads via MiXCR and lists one record per CDR3 protein. The table lists a few hundred thousand distinct CDR3 sequences, 20% to 25% of them singletons. Remarks on this clonotype: Its antigen is as yet unknown.

Germline CDR1 MNHEY, CDR2 SMNVEV (reference sequence). V dropped 6 bases and J dropped 2 bases, with 16 bases sitting between them. The CDR3 loop spans 15 amino acids. Described time point: persistent/refractory GD, antithyroid drugs over 5 years with positive TRAb. TCR sequences were obtained from RNA taken from PBMCs. One endocrinology department in Xi'an, China, was where patients came from. General study points: Persistent disease was characterized by preferential usage of TRBV28, TRBJ1-2 and TRBJ2-5. Compared with new cases, persistent Graves' patients showed reduced TCR diversity. Public clonotype sharing was higher in persistent than newly diagnosed patients.

The chain has TRBV27 and TRBJ2-5; D not resolved. The receptor's source is a female donor with Graves disease. The input for sequencing was peripheral blood mononuclear cells (PBMCs), taken when the disease was refractory, from a patient treated with antithyroid drugs. The CDR3 is CASSLYGSRQETQYF. The CDR3 DNA sequence: TGTGCCAGCAGCCTCTACGGGTCCAGACAAGAGACCCAGTACTTC.